The entry that follows covers one T cell receptor (beta chain) sequence. Study processing details: Amplifying reference gene primers gave estimates of nucleated cell counts. Sequenced by immunoSEQ multiplex PCR; TCRdb stores in-frame clones only, minus some. The V and J calls and clone size come from that table; D and trimming were worked out from the DNA. The profile shows about 120,000 clones, 70% to 90% of them singletons. This entry is derived from a study of blood T cell repertoires in COVID-19. This receptor was obtained from an elderly woman with acute or convalescent COVID-19. The sequenced sample consisted of peripheral blood.

CDR3 coding DNA: TGTGCCAGCAGCGCCCGACAGGGCACTAATGAAAAACTGTTTTTT. Its translation: CASSARQGTNEKLFF. The gene calls are TRBV9 and TRBJ1-4; 7 bases are shared with TRBD1. The CDR3 consists of 15 residues. In germline, CDR1 is SGDLS, CDR2 YYNGEE. The J segment lost 2 bases and the V segment lost 3 bases, leaving 4 bases of the junction unmatched.